The clone carrying this TCR beta chain was observed a handful of times. Antigen specificity is unknown. The data were taken from a study of CD8+CD57+ T cells in acquired aplastic anemia. The wider study: Sorted CD4+ and CD8+ cells yielded around 3.3 ug of DNA on average. General study results and limits: Both patients and controls carried the same twenty-nine CD8+ CDR3 sequences.

Per the germline V gene, CDR1 is LNHNV and CDR2 is YYDKDF (reference sequence). The V and J ends lost 5 bases and 0 bases respectively, with 8 bases between them. This CDR3 has 14 residues. TCR beta VDJ combinations and CDR3 sequences were profiled from genomic DNA. From the reads, TCRdb called clonotypes with MiXCR, one entry per CDR3 protein. This table holds 200,000 or so distinct CDR3 sequences, 50% to 75% found once. The receptor comes from a human donor with severe aplastic anemia or a healthy control (not recorded which). The chain recombines TRBV15 with TRBJ1-5, with TRBD1 as a possible D gene (5 bases). The sequencing sample was made of sorted CD4+, CD8+, or CD8+CD57+ T cells (not recorded which) from PBMCs. CDR3 sequence reads: CATSRDYSNQPQHF. The CDR3 DNA reads as TGTGCCACCAGCCGGGACTATAGCAATCAGCCCCAGCATTTT.